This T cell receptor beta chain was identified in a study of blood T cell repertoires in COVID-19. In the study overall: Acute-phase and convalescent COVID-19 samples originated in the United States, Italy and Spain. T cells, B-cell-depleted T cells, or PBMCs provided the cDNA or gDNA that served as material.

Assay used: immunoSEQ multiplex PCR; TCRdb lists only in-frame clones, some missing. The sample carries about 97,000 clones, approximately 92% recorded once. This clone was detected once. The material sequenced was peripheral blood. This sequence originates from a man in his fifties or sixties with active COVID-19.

The CDR3 loop reads CASSLGDTRNYEQYF. Written as DNA, the CDR3 is TGCGCCAGCAGCCTCGGGGACACTCGGAACTACGAGCAGTACTTC. The V call is TRBV5-1, the J call TRBJ2-7, with D possibly matching TRBD1 (6 bases). CDR1 and CDR2 (germline): SGHRS, YFSETQ. Between the trimmed V and J ends, which lost 4 bases and 3 bases, there was a span of 17 bases. This CDR3 region has 15 residues.